Below, 19 T cell receptor beta chains from the same sample are listed, as sequenced in a study of blood T cell repertoires in COVID-19. This table comes from immunoSEQ multiplex PCR, and its TCRdb copy is limited to in-frame clones, with some not included. The sample consists of about 330,000 clones, more than 75% of them appearing once. Sequenced: peripheral blood. The receptors were gathered from a woman between 45 and 60 years old with active or convalescent COVID-19.

This chain links TRBV6-2 or TRBV6-3 with TRBJ2-7; 10 nucleotides match TRBD1. This CDR3 is built from 17 residues. Germline V CDR1 and CDR2: MNHEY, SVGEGT. V dropped 0 bases and J dropped 5; count of bases not matched to a gene: 10. The CDR3, as DNA: TGTGCCAGCAGTTACTCTATTCCGGGACAGGGGATCCACGAGCAGTACTTC. It encodes CASSYSIPGQGIHEQYF.

This rearrangement joins TRBV19 to TRBJ1-2; 8 nucleotides match TRBD1. The CDR3 is made up of 14 amino acids. The V and J ends lost 5 bases and 7 bases, in that order; junction bases with no gene match: 9. Germline values: CDR1 LNHDA, CDR2 SQIVND (reference sequence). In nucleotides, the CDR3 is TGTGCCAGTAGTCCGCCCCGGGACAGGACTGGCTACACCTTC. Its protein is CASSPPRDRTGYTF.

The V and J genes are TRBV28 and TRBJ2-1, with a weak D call TRBD1 (6 bases). V was trimmed by 2 bases and J by 9 bases, leaving 14 bases between them. The CDR3 covers 14 residues. Per germline, CDR1 MDHEN and CDR2 SYDVKM. CDR3 DNA sequence: TGTGCCAGCAGTTTAAGGGGGACCGGCGGTGAGCAGTTCTTC. Translated, it gives CASSLRGTGGEQFF. Filled out from reference TRBV28 and TRBJ2-1, the complete variable domain reads DVKVTQSSRYLVKRTGEKVFLECVQDMDHENMFWYRQDPGLGLRLIYFSYDVKMKEKGDIPEGYSVSREKKERFSLILESASTNQTSMYLCASSLRGTGGEQFFGPGTRLTVL.

The J gene is TRBJ1-2, the V gene TRBV4-2, with D maybe TRBD1 (5 bases). Germline assignment: CDR1 LGHNA and CDR2 YNFKEQ. The CDR3 has 15 residues. V shed 0 bases and J shed 2 bases, with 10 bases lying between them. CDR3 sequence reads: CASSQDGQGNYGYTF. CDR3 coding DNA: TGTGCCAGCAGCCAAGATGGGCAGGGAAACTATGGCTACACCTTC.

The V and J genes are TRBV28 and TRBJ1-1; 7 positions match TRBD1. The J segment lost 0 bases and the V segment lost 0 bases, leaving 7 bases of the junction unmatched. Germline CDR1 and CDR2: MDHEN and SYDVKM. The CDR3 runs to 17 residues. The CDR3 coding sequence is TGTGCCAGCAGTTTATGGCGACAGGGTGTCATGAACACTGAAGCTTTCTTT. It yields the protein CASSLWRQGVMNTEAFF.

The rearrangement joins TRBV6-6 to TRBJ1-2; 8 bases are a match to TRBD1. Germline V gene lookup returns CDR1 MNHNY and CDR2 SVGAGI (reference sequence). V shed 5 bases and J 6 bases; nucleotides not matched to a gene: 8. The CDR3 is made up of 14 amino acids. The CDR3 reads CASSKGQTGDGYTF. As DNA, the CDR3 is TGTGCCAGCAGTAAGGGGCAGACAGGGGATGGCTACACCTTC.

The chain couples TRBV5-1 to TRBJ2-3, with TRBD2 matching 9 bases. This CDR3 is 18 amino acids long. CDR1 SGHRS and CDR2 YFSETQ come from the germline V gene. The V and J ends lost 0 bases and 6 bases, in that order; junction bases with no gene match: 14. The CDR3 coding sequence is TGCGCCAGCAGCTTGGATCAAGCGGGAGGTTTCTCCTGGGATACGCAGTATTTT. Translation: CASSLDQAGGFSWDTQYF.

This clone was seen once. The chain employs TRBV28 and TRBJ1-2; TRBD1 matches 9 bases. This CDR3 spans 19 amino acids. The junction had 21 bases not matched to a gene; V was cut back by 2 bases and J by 8 bases. In germline, CDR1 is MDHEN, CDR2 SYDVKM. The CDR3 region is CASSLPRLRDRAILMGYTF. DNA for the CDR3: TGTGCCAGCAGTTTACCCCGCCTCCGGGACAGGGCAATATTAATGGGCTACACCTTC.

The gene calls are TRBV11-3 and TRBJ2-2; TRBD1 matches at 8 bases. Germline CDR1 and CDR2: SGHNT and YENEEA. V dropped 3 bases and J dropped 3; count of bases not matched to a gene: 3. The length of the CDR3 is 15 residues. CDR3 protein: CASSFQGADTGELFF. DNA of the CDR3: TGTGCCAGCAGCTTTCAGGGGGCGGACACCGGGGAGCTGTTTTTT.

The chain employs TRBV15 and TRBJ1-2, with D unclear. The CDR3 extends over 13 amino acids. Germline V lookup: CDR1 LNHNV, CDR2 YYDKDF (reference sequence). With 3 bases removed from V and 4 bases from J, the gap between germline ends came to 9 bases. The CDR3 region is CATSSSGTYGYTF. In DNA, the CDR3 is TGTGCCACCAGCAGTTCGGGTACCTATGGCTACACCTTC.

Concerning this clone itself: The sample holds other DNA sequences that translate to the same CDR3. The V gene is TRBV27, the J gene TRBJ2-7; 9 bases match TRBD2. CDR1 and CDR2 (germline): MNHEY, SMNVEV (reference sequence). The CDR3 runs 13 residues. Trimming removed 3 bases from V and 4 bases from J; junction bases left unmatched: 1. The CDR3 bases are TGTGCCAGCAGTTTGCGGGGGGGTTACGAGCAGTACTTC. Translated, it gives CASSLRGGYEQYF.

The chain recombines TRBV11-2 with TRBJ2-1; 12 bases agree with TRBD2. The CDR3 extends over 18 amino acids. The germline CDR1 and CDR2 sequences are SGHAT and FQNNGV. The V and J ends lost 1 base and 8 bases, in that order; junction bases with no gene match: 12. The CDR3, as DNA: TGTGCCAGCAGCTTAGTTTTACTAGCGGGGGGAGGTTTGGATGAGCAGTTCTTC. Amino acids: CASSLVLLAGGGLDEQFF.

This clone was observed once. V is TRBV14 and J is TRBJ1-1; possibly TRBD1 for D (6 bases). The CDR3 contains 15 residues. V lost 3 bases to trimming and J lost 0 bases, with 11 bases between them. Per germline, CDR1 SGHDN and CDR2 FVKESK. The CDR3 reads CASSQSGTLNTEAFF. The DNA for the CDR3 is TGTGCCAGCAGCCAGTCCGGGACACTGAACACTGAAGCTTTCTTT.

The chain links TRBV18 to TRBJ1-2, with D possibly matching TRBD1 (6 bases). Germline CDR1 KGHSH, CDR2 LQKENI. The CDR3 is made up of 13 amino acids. V was clipped by 3 bases and J by 5 bases, with 10 bases between them. This CDR3 is CASSPSGQYGYTF. Written as DNA, the CDR3 is TGTGCCAGCTCACCCTCCGGACAGTATGGCTACACCTTC.

This chain joins TRBV28 and TRBJ2-2; possible D gene TRBD2, 5 bases. Trimming shortened V by 6 bases and J by 6 bases, and 11 bases separated the two germline ends. Germline lookup yields CDR1 MDHEN and CDR2 SYDVKM. CDR3 length: 13 residues. CDR3 nucleotide sequence: TGTGCCAGCAGCCTAGGGAGCCCCGGGGAGCTGTTTTTT. The encoded protein is CASSLGSPGELFF.

This clone was counted a few times. The chain has TRBV7-9 and TRBJ1-4; D possibly corresponds to TRBD1 (6 bases). This CDR3 contains 17 residues. Per germline, CDR1 SEHNR and CDR2 FQNEAQ (reference sequence). The V end was cut by 2 bases, the J end by 4 bases, with 17 bases between. The CDR3 loop is CASSLTLRTGNNEKLFF. The DNA for the CDR3 is TGTGCCAGCAGCTTAACCCTTCGTACAGGGAATAATGAAAAACTGTTTTTT.

This clone was observed a few times. The V gene is TRBV20-1, the J gene TRBJ1-2; D may be TRBD1 (5 bases). Germline V CDR1 and CDR2: DFQATT, SNEGSKA (reference sequence). The CDR3 extends over 11 amino acids. V gave up 1 base and J gave up 8 bases, with 8 bases separating them. The CDR3 is CSARAGRGYTF. The CDR3 DNA follows: TGCAGTGCTAGAGCAGGGAGGGGCTACACCTTC.

CDR3 DNA sequence: TGTGCCAGCTCACCAAGGACAGGGGAATACTCACCCCTCCACTTT. Translating gives CASSPRTGEYSPLHF. V is TRBV18 and J is TRBJ1-6; 9 nucleotides align to TRBD1. This CDR3 is built from 15 residues. J was trimmed by 10 bases and V by 2 bases; bases with no gene match: 6. CDR1 is KGHSH and CDR2 is LQKENI in the germline V gene.

This chain joins TRBV20-1 and TRBJ2-5; no definite D call. CDR3 length: 14 residues. Germline lookup yields CDR1 DFQATT and CDR2 SNEGSKA (reference sequence). V dropped 3 bases and J dropped 6 bases, with 17 bases sitting between them. CDR3 residues: CSASSPIGFQTQYF. The CDR3, as DNA: TGCAGTGCTAGTAGCCCCATTGGTTTTCAGACCCAGTACTTC.